This is a list of T cell receptor beta chains from one sample in a study of blood T cell repertoires in COVID-19. TCRdb keeps only in-frame clones here, not all; method: immunoSEQ multiplex PCR. The table records roughly 80,000 clones, around 86% of them present only once. Sequencing used peripheral blood. All receptors derive from a man older than 75 with acute or convalescent COVID-19. Each CDR3 is given with its conserved first and last residue. Fields, in order: clone size, D gene, V gene, J gene, CDR3 protein, CDR3 DNA. D genes are given only for firm matches. Some rows mark clone size as missing; the rest say once, few, many or name a class of expanded clone.

abundance: NA; d_gene: NA; v_gene: TRBV28; j_gene: TRBJ1-2; CDR3aa: CASSYPTGQDGYTF; CDR3nt: TGTGCCAGCAGTTATCCGACAGGTCAGGACGGCTACACCTTC
abundance: NA; d_gene: TRBD1; v_gene: TRBV5-4; j_gene: TRBJ1-4; CDR3aa: CASSPGTGREKLFF; CDR3nt: TGTGCCAGCAGTCCCGGGACAGGGCGGGAAAAACTGTTTTTT
abundance: NA; d_gene: NA; v_gene: TRBV5-6; j_gene: TRBJ1-4; CDR3aa: CASSLPSTEKLFF; CDR3nt: TGTGCCAGCAGCTTACCGAGTACTGAAAAACTGTTTTTT
abundance: NA; d_gene: TRBD2; v_gene: TRBV7-2; j_gene: TRBJ2-1; CDR3aa: CASSKPGLAGVYEQFF; CDR3nt: TGTGCCAGCAGCAAACCGGGACTAGCGGGAGTTTATGAGCAGTTCTTC
abundance: NA; d_gene: NA; v_gene: TRBV5-8; j_gene: TRBJ2-6; CDR3aa: CASSYGDSGANVLTF; CDR3nt: TGTGCCAGCAGCTACGGGGACTCTGGGGCCAACGTCCTGACTTTC
abundance: NA; d_gene: TRBD1; v_gene: TRBV19; j_gene: TRBJ1-5; CDR3aa: CASRTGYGQPQHF; CDR3nt: TGTGCCAGTAGGACAGGGTACGGTCAGCCCCAGCATTTT
abundance: NA; d_gene: TRBD2; v_gene: TRBV25-1; j_gene: TRBJ2-2; CDR3aa: CASKSGLAGAGELFF; CDR3nt: TGTGCCAGCAAATCGGGACTAGCGGGAGCCGGGGAGCTGTTTTTT
abundance: once; d_gene: NA; v_gene: TRBV5-1; j_gene: TRBJ1-1; CDR3aa: CASSTGSRYTEAFF; CDR3nt: TGCGCCAGCAGTACAGGGTCCCGGTACACTGAAGCTTTCTTT
abundance: NA; d_gene: TRBD1; v_gene: TRBV11-2; j_gene: TRBJ2-1; CDR3aa: CASNTNRGREQFF; CDR3nt: TGTGCCAGCAACACAAACAGGGGGCGTGAGCAGTTCTTC
abundance: NA; d_gene: NA; v_gene: TRBV9; j_gene: TRBJ2-3; CDR3aa: CASSVVSGTDTQYF; CDR3nt: TGTGCCAGCAGCGTAGTTTCAGGGACAGATACGCAGTATTTT
abundance: NA; d_gene: NA; v_gene: TRBV6-6; j_gene: TRBJ2-3; CDR3aa: CASSPRSFSDTQYF; CDR3nt: TGTGCCAGCAGCCCAAGAAGCTTTTCGGATACGCAGTATTTT
abundance: NA; d_gene: NA; v_gene: TRBV18; j_gene: TRBJ2-7; CDR3aa: CASSLDTVSYEQYF; CDR3nt: TGTGCCAGCTCCCTCGATACGGTTAGCTACGAGCAGTACTTC
abundance: NA; d_gene: TRBD1; v_gene: TRBV2; j_gene: TRBJ1-2; CDR3aa: CASSEGQTNYGYTF; CDR3nt: TGTGCCAGCAGTGAGGGACAGACTAACTATGGCTACACCTTC
abundance: NA; d_gene: TRBD1; v_gene: TRBV18; j_gene: TRBJ2-3; CDR3aa: CASSPGQGRVGTDTQYF; CDR3nt: TGTGCCAGCTCACCGGGACAGGGAAGGGTGGGCACAGATACGCAGTATTTT
abundance: NA; d_gene: TRBD1; v_gene: TRBV7-6; j_gene: TRBJ1-4; CDR3aa: CASSLGQGLNSEKLFF; CDR3nt: TGTGCCAGCAGCTTGGGACAGGGTTTAAATTCTGAAAAACTGTTTTTT
abundance: NA; d_gene: NA; v_gene: TRBV6-2/TRBV6-3; j_gene: TRBJ1-4; CDR3aa: CASSSGRIQTGRTNEKLFF; CDR3nt: TGTGCCAGCAGCTCGGGGCGTATTCAAACCGGGAGAACTAATGAAAAACTGTTTTTT
abundance: NA; d_gene: TRBD2; v_gene: TRBV19; j_gene: TRBJ2-5; CDR3aa: CASSIEVAGGLMKTQYF; CDR3nt: TGTGCCAGTAGTATAGAGGTAGCGGGAGGGCTTATGAAGACCCAGTACTTC
abundance: few; d_gene: TRBD2; v_gene: TRBV11-2; j_gene: TRBJ2-7; CDR3aa: CASSPGLAGGPYEQYF; CDR3nt: TGTGCCAGCAGCCCCGGACTAGCGGGAGGCCCCTACGAGCAGTACTTC
abundance: once; d_gene: NA; v_gene: TRBV11-2; j_gene: TRBJ1-4; CDR3aa: CASSLNEKLFF; CDR3nt: TGTGCCAGCAGCCTTAATGAAAAACTGTTTTTT
abundance: NA; d_gene: TRBD1; v_gene: TRBV5-6; j_gene: TRBJ1-5; CDR3aa: CASSLRTGPYSNQPQHF; CDR3nt: TGTGCCAGCAGCTTGAGGACAGGACCCTATAGCAATCAGCCCCAGCATTTT
abundance: NA; d_gene: NA; v_gene: TRBV12-3/TRBV12-4; j_gene: TRBJ2-7; CDR3aa: CASSLGGEQYF; CDR3nt: TGTGCCAGCAGTTTAGGAGGCGAGCAGTACTTC
abundance: NA; d_gene: NA; v_gene: TRBV19; j_gene: TRBJ1-1; CDR3aa: CASSITGTEAFF; CDR3nt: TGTGCCAGTAGTATTACAGGGACTGAAGCTTTCTTT
abundance: NA; d_gene: NA; v_gene: TRBV5-1; j_gene: TRBJ2-3; CDR3aa: CASSLALSDTQYF; CDR3nt: TGCGCCAGCAGCCTGGCCCTTTCAGATACGCAGTATTTT
abundance: NA; d_gene: NA; v_gene: TRBV2; j_gene: TRBJ1-5; CDR3aa: CASRKRTLGQPQHF; CDR3nt: TGTGCCAGCAGGAAGCGGACCTTGGGTCAGCCCCAGCATTTT
abundance: NA; d_gene: TRBD1; v_gene: TRBV14; j_gene: TRBJ1-4; CDR3aa: CASSNRGTNEKLFF; CDR3nt: TGTGCCAGCAGCAACAGGGGTACTAATGAAAAACTGTTTTTT
abundance: NA; d_gene: NA; v_gene: TRBV6-1; j_gene: TRBJ1-4; CDR3aa: CASSEYFLNPTNEKLFF; CDR3nt: TGTGCCAGCAGTGAATACTTTCTTAACCCAACTAATGAAAAACTGTTTTTT
abundance: NA; d_gene: NA; v_gene: TRBV5-4; j_gene: TRBJ1-2; CDR3aa: CASSFGGSGTDAYGYTF; CDR3nt: TGTGCCAGCAGCTTTGGGGGCTCAGGAACCGATGCTTATGGCTACACCTTC
abundance: NA; d_gene: TRBD1; v_gene: TRBV3-1/TRBV3-2; j_gene: TRBJ2-3; CDR3aa: CASSRLRTGPPDTQYF; CDR3nt: TGTGCCAGCAGCCGGTTAAGGACAGGGCCCCCAGATACGCAGTATTTT
abundance: NA; d_gene: NA; v_gene: TRBV2; j_gene: TRBJ1-5; CDR3aa: CASRNQGTQPQHF; CDR3nt: TGTGCCAGCAGGAATCAGGGGACTCAGCCCCAGCATTTT
abundance: few; d_gene: NA; v_gene: TRBV15; j_gene: TRBJ2-2; CDR3aa: CATSKQTNTGELFF; CDR3nt: TGTGCCACCAGTAAACAAACGAACACCGGGGAGCTGTTTTTT
abundance: once; d_gene: TRBD2; v_gene: TRBV19; j_gene: TRBJ2-3; CDR3aa: CASTAGTSGSFADTQYF; CDR3nt: TGTGCCAGTACCGCCGGGACTAGCGGGAGTTTCGCAGATACGCAGTATTTT
abundance: NA; d_gene: NA; v_gene: TRBV12-5; j_gene: TRBJ1-6; CDR3aa: CASAQWKRGVGSPLHF; CDR3nt: TGTGCTAGTGCCCAATGGAAAAGAGGAGTAGGTTCACCCCTCCACTTT
abundance: NA; d_gene: NA; v_gene: TRBV7-8; j_gene: TRBJ1-1; CDR3aa: CASSLPGREAFF; CDR3nt: TGTGCCAGCAGCCTACCGGGTCGTGAAGCTTTCTTT
abundance: NA; d_gene: NA; v_gene: TRBV10-3; j_gene: TRBJ2-3; CDR3aa: CAISVIVGLTDTQYF; CDR3nt: TGTGCCATCAGTGTAATTGTTGGCCTCACAGATACGCAGTATTTT
abundance: NA; d_gene: TRBD1; v_gene: TRBV18; j_gene: TRBJ1-6; CDR3aa: CASSPRAGGRSPLHF; CDR3nt: TGTGCCAGCTCCCCGCGCGCAGGGGGCCGTTCACCCCTCCACTTT
abundance: NA; d_gene: NA; v_gene: TRBV28; j_gene: TRBJ2-5; CDR3aa: CASSLTGTRETQYF; CDR3nt: TGTGCCAGCAGTTTAACCGGGACACGGGAGACCCAGTACTTC
abundance: NA; d_gene: TRBD1; v_gene: TRBV24-1; j_gene: TRBJ2-2; CDR3aa: CATSDPSRGQDGELFF; CDR3nt: TGTGCCACCAGTGACCCCTCCAGGGGGCAAGACGGGGAGCTGTTTTTT
abundance: NA; d_gene: TRBD1; v_gene: TRBV27; j_gene: TRBJ1-2; CDR3aa: CATALDYNRGYYTF; CDR3nt: TGTGCCACAGCATTAGACTACAACAGGGGATACTACACCTTC
abundance: NA; d_gene: TRBD2; v_gene: TRBV5-4; j_gene: TRBJ2-3; CDR3aa: CASSPRSSGSDGDTQYF; CDR3nt: TGTGCCAGCAGCCCGCGTTCTAGCGGTAGCGACGGAGATACGCAGTATTTT
abundance: NA; d_gene: TRBD1; v_gene: TRBV29-1; j_gene: TRBJ1-2; CDR3aa: CSVDGRDRGIGYTF; CDR3nt: TGCAGCGTGGACGGGAGGGACAGGGGAATTGGCTACACCTTC
abundance: NA; d_gene: TRBD2; v_gene: TRBV18; j_gene: TRBJ2-1; CDR3aa: CASSRPSGRRNEQFF; CDR3nt: TGTGCCAGCTCACGCCCTAGCGGGAGGAGGAATGAGCAGTTCTTC
abundance: NA; d_gene: NA; v_gene: TRBV4-1; j_gene: TRBJ2-3; CDR3aa: CASSQDVAQSTDTQYF; CDR3nt: TGCGCCAGCAGCCAAGATGTGGCTCAGAGCACAGATACGCAGTATTTT
abundance: NA; d_gene: TRBD1; v_gene: TRBV6-5; j_gene: TRBJ2-1; CDR3aa: CASSYKDRSRQDEQFF; CDR3nt: TGTGCCAGCAGTTACAAGGACAGGTCAAGGCAGGATGAGCAGTTCTTC
abundance: once; d_gene: TRBD1; v_gene: TRBV11-3; j_gene: TRBJ2-6; CDR3aa: CASSPGQGMANVLTF; CDR3nt: TGTGCCAGCAGCCCCGGACAGGGGATGGCCAACGTCCTGACTTTC
abundance: NA; d_gene: NA; v_gene: TRBV6-2/TRBV6-3; j_gene: TRBJ1-1; CDR3aa: CASSYYVEETEAFF; CDR3nt: TGTGCCAGCAGTTACTATGTTGAGGAAACCGAAGCTTTCTTT
abundance: NA; d_gene: TRBD2; v_gene: TRBV7-2; j_gene: TRBJ2-1; CDR3aa: CASSTGLAGNNEQFF; CDR3nt: TGTGCCAGCAGCACCGGACTAGCGGGGAACAATGAGCAGTTCTTC
abundance: NA; d_gene: TRBD1; v_gene: TRBV5-1; j_gene: TRBJ2-7; CDR3aa: CASRAGTGTYEQYF; CDR3nt: TGCGCCAGCAGGGCCGGGACAGGGACCTACGAGCAGTACTTC
abundance: few; d_gene: TRBD1; v_gene: TRBV2; j_gene: TRBJ2-7; CDR3aa: CASRDRGGEQYF; CDR3nt: TGTGCCAGCAGGGACAGGGGCGGCGAGCAGTACTTC